Following are 16 T cell receptor beta chains from one sample sequenced in a study of cytomegalovirus exposure and HLA in healthy donors (dated by TCRdb to about 2017). Library creation used the immunoSEQ multiplex PCR assay. For the multiplex PCR, a mixture combining 60 forward primers for TCR Vbeta segments and 13 reverse primers for TCR Jbeta segments was used. TCRdb limited this immuneACCESS table to in-frame rearrangements with V and J called. A share of clones is missing; checked studies link under half to unresolved V genes, and the rest is unexplained. The sample table holds about 120,000 clones, of which less than 85% were seen once. The ten largest clonotypes hold around 15% of the sample. Sample: PBMCs. These receptors were taken from a man aged 50-59 years in good health and CMV-seropositive.

The genes are TRBV13 and TRBJ2-2; no definite D call. This CDR3 is 16 amino acids long. Germline values: CDR1 PRHDT, CDR2 FYEKMQ (reference sequence). V lost 0 bases, J lost 0 bases, and 8 bases lay in between. CDR3 residues: CASSLGWASNTGELFF. The CDR3 nucleotides are TGTGCCAGCAGCTTAGGCTGGGCCTCGAACACCGGGGAGCTGTTTTTT. Variable domain in full (rest from reference TRBV13 and TRBJ2-2): AAGVIQSPRHLIKEKRETATLKCYPIPRHDTVYWYQQGPGQDPQFLISFYEKMQSDKGSIPDRFSAQQFSDYHSELNMSSLELGDSALYFCASSLGWASNTGELFFGEGSRLTVL.

The table lists this clone with a few counts. V gene TRBV18 combines with J gene TRBJ2-6; D is uncertain. Trimming removed 6 bases at V and 2 bases at J, with 17 bases between. Germline V gives CDR1 KGHSH, CDR2 LQKENI. The CDR3 runs to 17 residues. This chain's CDR3 is CASSPSLRGTGANVLTF. Here the CDR3 DNA reads TGTGCCAGCTCCCCCTCTCTGCGAGGTACTGGGGCCAACGTCCTGACTTTC.

This clone appeared a few times. This rearrangement joins TRBV7-9 to TRBJ1-2; D is unresolved. Between the trimmed V and J ends, which lost 1 base and 2 bases, there was a span of 8 bases. The germline gives CDR1 SEHNR, CDR2 FQNEAQ (reference sequence). The CDR3 consists of 14 residues. The CDR3 DNA sequence: TGTGCCAGCAGCTTAGAGAAGAGAAACTATGGCTACACCTTC. This gives the protein CASSLEKRNYGYTF.

V gene TRBV28 combines with J gene TRBJ2-7; no reliable D call. The V and J ends lost 2 bases and 4 bases respectively, with 3 bases between them. The CDR3 loop spans 11 amino acids. CDR1 is MDHEN and CDR2 is SYDVKM in the germline V gene. The CDR3 DNA reads as TGTGCCAGCAGTTTACCGTACGAGCAGTACTTC. As protein: CASSLPYEQYF.

Only one count was recorded for this clone. The gene calls are TRBV19 and TRBJ1-1, with no clear D. Trimming left V 5 bases short and J 4 bases short, with 14 bases between. Germline CDR1 reads LNHDA; CDR2 reads SQIVND (reference sequence). This CDR3 region has 14 residues. The CDR3 DNA reads as TGTGCCAGTAGTCCCGCTGGGCTTTTCACTGAAGCTTTCTTT. Encoded protein: CASSPAGLFTEAFF.

This chain joins TRBV5-1 and TRBJ2-1; TRBD1 aligns across 11 bases. The germline gives CDR1 SGHRS, CDR2 YFSETQ. Trimming took 2 bases from V and 7 from J; bases not matched to a gene: 5. The length of the CDR3 is 15 residues. The CDR3 region is CASSFGTGGRNEQFF. CDR3 DNA sequence: TGCGCCAGCAGCTTCGGGACAGGGGGTAGAAATGAGCAGTTCTTC.

The V and J genes are TRBV6-1 and TRBJ2-5, with D possibly TRBD1 on 5 matching bases. Germline V CDR1 and CDR2: MNHNS, SASEGT. Trimming left V 1 base short and J 5 bases short, with 14 bases between. The CDR3 contains 15 residues. CDR3 in amino acids: CASSEGQKRLETQYF. In DNA form, the CDR3 reads TGTGCCAGCAGTGAAGGACAGAAAAGATTGGAGACCCAGTACTTC.

This clone was found a few times. V gene TRBV18 combines with J gene TRBJ1-1, with TRBD1 matching 8 bases. In germline, CDR1 is KGHSH, CDR2 LQKENI. This CDR3 has 17 amino acids. V dropped 3 bases and J dropped 3; count of bases not matched to a gene: 12. CDR3 region: CASSPQTGGGGDTEAFF. CDR3 nucleotide sequence: TGTGCCAGCTCACCCCAAACAGGGGGGGGCGGCGACACTGAAGCTTTCTTT.

This rearrangement joins TRBV29-1 to TRBJ2-7, with D tentatively TRBD2 (5 bases). This CDR3 has 12 residues. The germline CDR1 and CDR2 sequences are SQVTM and ANQGSEA. V dropped 5 bases and J dropped 1 base, with 9 bases sitting between them. The CDR3 loop reads CSVLRGSYEQYF. In nucleotides, the CDR3 is TGCAGCGTTCTGAGAGGGTCCTACGAGCAGTACTTC.

On this clone itself: The germline gene is not matched at one end of the junction; a read error may be the cause. The chain couples TRBV4-2 to TRBJ2-2; 7 bases align to TRBD2. The germline V gene has CDR1 LGHNA and CDR2 YNFKEQ. The CDR3 length is 15 residues. The CDR3, as DNA: TGTGCCAGCAGCCAAGGACTAGCAGACACCGGGGAGCCGTTTTTT. It yields the protein CASSQGLADTGEPFF.

The chain links TRBV28 to TRBJ2-7; TRBD1 matches 9 bases. Germline V gene lookup returns CDR1 MDHEN and CDR2 SYDVKM. CDR3 length: 16 amino acids. V trimming: 2 bases; J trimming: 1 base; junction bases outside the gene matches: 6. The CDR3 DNA reads as TGTGCCAGCAGTTTAATGGGACAGGGACCATCCTACGAGCAGTACTTC. Translated, it gives CASSLMGQGPSYEQYF.

This clone has just one count. V and J are TRBV2 and TRBJ1-2; weak D call: TRBD1 (5 bases). CDR1 is SNHLY and CDR2 is FYNNEI in the germline V gene. The CDR3 extends over 15 amino acids. V was pared by 8 bases and J by 0 bases, with 16 bases between. The CDR3 DNA sequence: TGTGCCAGCTTGGGCCCAGGGACTTCTAACTATGGCTACACCTTC. It codes for CASLGPGTSNYGYTF.

V is TRBV11-2 and J is TRBJ2-1; the D gene is possibly TRBD2 (6 bases). V lost 5 bases and J 1 base, leaving 15 bases between the germline ends. The CDR3 totals 16 residues. Germline loops: CDR1 SGHAT, CDR2 FQNNGV. The CDR3 sequence is CASSPIAETSYNEQFF. In DNA form, the CDR3 reads TGTGCCAGCAGCCCCATAGCGGAGACGTCCTACAATGAGCAGTTCTTC.

This clone was counted a few times. The CDR3 region has the DNA TGTGCCAGCTCACCGGCCGGGGACAGGAACAAAAACATTCAGTACTTC. This gives the protein CASSPAGDRNKNIQYF. The J gene is TRBJ2-4, the V gene TRBV18; the match to TRBD1 covers 8 bases. Germline CDR1 reads KGHSH; CDR2 reads LQKENI. V was pared by 3 bases and J by 3 bases, with 7 bases of the junction left unmatched. The CDR3 covers 16 residues.

The chain uses TRBV18 and TRBJ2-6; 9 positions agree with TRBD2. The V segment lost 3 bases and the J segment 0 bases; nucleotides outside the gene matches: 6. This CDR3 contains 18 residues. From germline, CDR1 is KGHSH and CDR2 LQKENI. The DNA for the CDR3 is TGTGCCAGCTCACCTGTAGCGGGGGCCGGCTCTGGGGCCAACGTCCTGACTTTC. Translated: CASSPVAGAGSGANVLTF.

The rearrangement links TRBV5-1 to TRBJ2-1; 7 bases align to TRBD1. The ends lost 4 bases at V and 4 bases at J; junction bases unmatched: 8. Germline CDR1 reads SGHRS; CDR2 reads YFSETQ. This CDR3 spans 15 amino acids. The CDR3 spells CASSPLGDSYNEQFF. In DNA form, the CDR3 reads TGCGCCAGCAGCCCCCTAGGGGACAGTTACAATGAGCAGTTCTTC.